This TCR beta chain was sequenced for a study of shared clonotypes between healthy human individuals. Findings and caveats of the study: A reduction in generation probabilities was seen for non-shared clonotypes relative to those shared by all four donors. Among donors, the sharing of clonotypes was expected to be influenced by sequencing depth.

Germline V gives CDR1 MDHEN, CDR2 SYDVKM. With 6 bases removed from V and 3 bases from J, the gap between germline ends came to 6 bases. The CDR3 is 12 amino acids. Profiled with immunoSEQ multiplex PCR; TCRdb holds only in-frame clones, not every one. This sample has 2 million to 3 million clones, with 90% to 95% found just once. The study drew its donors from healthy HIV-negative adults without recent acute infections or vaccinations. CD4+ cells underwent separation, giving CD45RA+ naive and CD45RA-negative memory subsets. This clone occurred a few times. Its cognate antigen is unknown. The TCR comes from a man between 18 and 35 years old in good health. Some clones in this sample may be carry-over from other donors' samples. Material: naive CD4+ T cells from PBMCs. Subset specified: CD45RA+ positively selected. The chain has TRBV28 and TRBJ1-5, with D unresolved. The DNA of the CDR3 is TGTGCCAGCAGGCCAGTCAATCAGCCCCAGCATTTT. As protein: CASRPVNQPQHF.